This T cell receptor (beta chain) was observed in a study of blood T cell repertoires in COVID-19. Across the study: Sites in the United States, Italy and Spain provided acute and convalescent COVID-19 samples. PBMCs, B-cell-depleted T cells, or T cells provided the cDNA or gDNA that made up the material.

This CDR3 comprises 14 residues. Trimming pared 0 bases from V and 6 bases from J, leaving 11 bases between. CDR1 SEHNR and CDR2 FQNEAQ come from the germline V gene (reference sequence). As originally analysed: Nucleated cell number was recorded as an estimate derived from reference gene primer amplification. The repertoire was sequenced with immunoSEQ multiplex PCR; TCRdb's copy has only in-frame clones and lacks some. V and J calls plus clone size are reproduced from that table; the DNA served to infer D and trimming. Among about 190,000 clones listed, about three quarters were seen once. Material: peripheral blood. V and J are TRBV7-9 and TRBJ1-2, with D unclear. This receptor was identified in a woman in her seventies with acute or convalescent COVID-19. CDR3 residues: CASSLAVAADGYTF. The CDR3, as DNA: TGTGCCAGCAGCTTAGCGGTGGCGGCGGATGGCTACACCTTC. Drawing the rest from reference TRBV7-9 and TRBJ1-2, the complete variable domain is DTGVSQNPRHKITKRGQNVTFRCDPISEHNRLYWYRQTLGQGPEFLTYFQNEAQLEKSRLLSDRFSAERPKGSFSTLEIQRTEQGDSAMYLCASSLAVAADGYTFGSGTRLTVV.